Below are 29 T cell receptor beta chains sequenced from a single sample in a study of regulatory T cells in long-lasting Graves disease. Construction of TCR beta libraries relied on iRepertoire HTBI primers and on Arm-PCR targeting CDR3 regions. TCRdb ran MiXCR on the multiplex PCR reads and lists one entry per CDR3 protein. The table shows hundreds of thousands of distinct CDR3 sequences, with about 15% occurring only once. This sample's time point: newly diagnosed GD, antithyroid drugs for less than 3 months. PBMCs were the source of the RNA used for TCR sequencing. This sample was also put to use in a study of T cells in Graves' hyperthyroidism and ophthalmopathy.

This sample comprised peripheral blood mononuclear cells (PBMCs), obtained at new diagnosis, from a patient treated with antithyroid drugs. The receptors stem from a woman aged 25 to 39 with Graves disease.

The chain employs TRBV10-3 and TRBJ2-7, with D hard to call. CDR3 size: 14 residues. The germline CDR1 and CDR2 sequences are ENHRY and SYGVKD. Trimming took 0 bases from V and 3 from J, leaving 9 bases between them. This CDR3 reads CAISESVGGYEQYF. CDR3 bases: TGTGCCATCAGTGAGTCAGTTGGCGGCTACGAGCAGTACTTC.

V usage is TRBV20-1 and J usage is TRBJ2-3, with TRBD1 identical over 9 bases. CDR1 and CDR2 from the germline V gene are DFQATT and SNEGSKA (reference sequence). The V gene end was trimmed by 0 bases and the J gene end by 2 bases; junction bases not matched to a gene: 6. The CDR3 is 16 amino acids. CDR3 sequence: CSARDHWTGATDTQYF. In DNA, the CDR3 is TGCAGTGCTAGAGATCATTGGACAGGGGCCACAGATACGCAGTATTTT.

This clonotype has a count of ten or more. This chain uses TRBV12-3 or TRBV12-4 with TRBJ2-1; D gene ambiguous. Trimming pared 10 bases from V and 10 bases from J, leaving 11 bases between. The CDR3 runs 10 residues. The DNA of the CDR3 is TGTGCCACCGGAGTTCGGGAGCAGTTCTTC. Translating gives CATGVREQFF.

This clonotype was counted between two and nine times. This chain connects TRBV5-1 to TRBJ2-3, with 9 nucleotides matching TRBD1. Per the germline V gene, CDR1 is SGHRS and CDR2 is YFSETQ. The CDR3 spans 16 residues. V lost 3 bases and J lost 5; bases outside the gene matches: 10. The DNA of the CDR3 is TGCGCCAGCAGCTCACTCCCCGGGACAGGGAAAGATACGCAGTATTTT. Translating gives CASSSLPGTGKDTQYF. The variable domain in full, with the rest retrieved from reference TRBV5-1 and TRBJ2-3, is KAGVTQTPRYLIKTRGQQVTLSCSPISGHRSVSWYQQTPGQGLQFLFEYFSETQRNKGNFPGRFSGRQFSNSRSEMNVSTLELGDSALYLCASSSLPGTGKDTQYFGPGTRLTVL.

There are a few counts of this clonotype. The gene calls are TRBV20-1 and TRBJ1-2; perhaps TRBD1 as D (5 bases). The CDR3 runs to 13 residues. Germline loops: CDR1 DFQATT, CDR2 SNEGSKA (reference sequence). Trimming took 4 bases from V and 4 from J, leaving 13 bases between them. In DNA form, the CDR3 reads TGCAGTGCTATCGAAGGGACTACCTATGGCTACACCTTC. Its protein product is CSAIEGTTYGYTF.

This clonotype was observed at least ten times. CDR3 sequence (DNA): TGTGCCAGCAGCTGGACAGCCGTTCAGCCCCAGCATTTT. Protein: CASSWTAVQPQHF. The chain combines TRBV7-2 with TRBJ1-5, with D possibly matching TRBD1 (6 bases). The CDR3 sequence is 13 residues long. Germline CDR1 is SGHTA and CDR2 is FQGNSA. Trimming removed 4 bases at V and 6 bases at J, with 10 bases between.

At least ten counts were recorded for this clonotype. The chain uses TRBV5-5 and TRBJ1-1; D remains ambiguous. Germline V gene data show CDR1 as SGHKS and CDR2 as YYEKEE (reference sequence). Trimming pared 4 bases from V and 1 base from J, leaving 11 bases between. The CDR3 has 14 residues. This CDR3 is CASSLDPWNTEAFF. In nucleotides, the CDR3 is TGTGCCAGCAGCCTGGACCCCTGGAACACTGAAGCTTTCTTT.

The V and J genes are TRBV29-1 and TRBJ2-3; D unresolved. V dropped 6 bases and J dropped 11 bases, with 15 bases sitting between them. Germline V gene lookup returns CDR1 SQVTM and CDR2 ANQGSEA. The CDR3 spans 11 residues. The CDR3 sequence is CSVGSVQEQYF. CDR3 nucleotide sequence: TGCAGCGTGGGATCTGTCCAGGAGCAGTATTTT.

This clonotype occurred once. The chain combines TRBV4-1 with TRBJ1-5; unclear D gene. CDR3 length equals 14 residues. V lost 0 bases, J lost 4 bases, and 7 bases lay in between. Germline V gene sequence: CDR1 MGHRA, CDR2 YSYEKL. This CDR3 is CASSQELGNQPQHF. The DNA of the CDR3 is TGCGCCAGCAGCCAAGAATTGGGGAATCAGCCCCAGCATTTT.

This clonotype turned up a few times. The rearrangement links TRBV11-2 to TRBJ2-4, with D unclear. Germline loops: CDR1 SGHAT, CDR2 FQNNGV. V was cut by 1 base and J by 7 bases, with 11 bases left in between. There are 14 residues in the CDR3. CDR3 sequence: CASSLGTLGNIQYF. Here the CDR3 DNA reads TGTGCCAGCAGCTTAGGAACCCTTGGGAACATTCAGTACTTC.

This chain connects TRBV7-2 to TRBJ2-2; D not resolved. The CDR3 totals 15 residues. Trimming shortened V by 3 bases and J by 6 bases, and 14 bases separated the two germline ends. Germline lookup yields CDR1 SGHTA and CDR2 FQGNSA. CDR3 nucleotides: TGTGCCAGCAGCTTCCCCGATAGATTTGCCGGGGAGCTGTTTTTT. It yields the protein CASSFPDRFAGELFF.

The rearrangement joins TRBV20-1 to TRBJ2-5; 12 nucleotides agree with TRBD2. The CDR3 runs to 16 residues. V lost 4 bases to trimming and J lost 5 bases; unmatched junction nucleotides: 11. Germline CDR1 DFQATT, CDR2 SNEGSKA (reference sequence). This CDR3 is CSAIGLAGSTEETQYF. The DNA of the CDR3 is TGCAGTGCTATAGGACTAGCGGGGTCTACTGAGGAGACCCAGTACTTC.

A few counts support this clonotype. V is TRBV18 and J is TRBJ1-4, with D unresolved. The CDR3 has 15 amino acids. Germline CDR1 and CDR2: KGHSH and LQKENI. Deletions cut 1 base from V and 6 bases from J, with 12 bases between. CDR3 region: CASSPQSEAHEKLFF. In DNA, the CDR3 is TGTGCCAGCTCACCACAATCTGAAGCCCATGAAAAACTGTTTTTT.

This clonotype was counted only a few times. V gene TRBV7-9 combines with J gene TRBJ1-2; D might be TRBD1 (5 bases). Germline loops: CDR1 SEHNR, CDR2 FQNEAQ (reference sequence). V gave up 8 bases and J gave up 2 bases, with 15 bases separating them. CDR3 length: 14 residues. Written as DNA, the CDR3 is TGTGCCAGCCGCCTGGGGGAGCTCAACTATGGCTACACCTTC. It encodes CASRLGELNYGYTF.

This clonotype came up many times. The CDR3 loop is CASSSQGGPYEQYF. The CDR3 DNA sequence: TGTGCCAGCAGCTCACAGGGGGGGCCATACGAGCAGTACTTC. The rearrangement uses TRBV28 and TRBJ2-7; a possible D gene is TRBD1 (8 bases). V was clipped by 6 bases and J by 4 bases, with 16 bases between them. The length of the CDR3 is 14 residues. Germline V gene data show CDR1 as MDHEN and CDR2 as SYDVKM.

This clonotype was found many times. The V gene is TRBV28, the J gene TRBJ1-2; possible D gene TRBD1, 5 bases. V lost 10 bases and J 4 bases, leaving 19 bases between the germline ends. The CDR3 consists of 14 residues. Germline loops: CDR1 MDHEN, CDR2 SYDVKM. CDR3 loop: CATLGGVLSYGYTF. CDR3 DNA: TGTGCCACCCTCGGAGGGGTGTTGAGCTATGGCTACACCTTC.

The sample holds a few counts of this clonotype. CDR3 nucleotides: TGTGCCAGTACTCAAAGGGGGCGAGGTAATGAAAAACTGTTTTTT. Its protein is CASTQRGRGNEKLFF. The chain is built from TRBV19 and TRBJ1-4; 7 bases map to TRBD1. This CDR3 is 15 amino acids long. Germline lookup yields CDR1 LNHDA and CDR2 SQIVND (reference sequence). Trimming cost V 7 bases and J 4 bases; bases outside gene matches: 9.

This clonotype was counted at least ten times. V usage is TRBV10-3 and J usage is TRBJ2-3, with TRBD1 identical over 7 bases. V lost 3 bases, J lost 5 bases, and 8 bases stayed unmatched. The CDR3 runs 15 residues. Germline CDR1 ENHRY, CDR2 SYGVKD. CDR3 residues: CAISERGLPVDTQYF. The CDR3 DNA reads TGTGCCATCAGTGAAAGGGGGCTTCCCGTAGATACGCAGTATTTT.

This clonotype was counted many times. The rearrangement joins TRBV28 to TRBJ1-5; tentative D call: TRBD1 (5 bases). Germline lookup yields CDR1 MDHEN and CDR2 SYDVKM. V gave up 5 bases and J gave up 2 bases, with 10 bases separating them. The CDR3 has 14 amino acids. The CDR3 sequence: CASSRMTGNQPQHF. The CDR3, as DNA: TGTGCCAGCAGTCGAATGACAGGCAATCAGCCCCAGCATTTT.

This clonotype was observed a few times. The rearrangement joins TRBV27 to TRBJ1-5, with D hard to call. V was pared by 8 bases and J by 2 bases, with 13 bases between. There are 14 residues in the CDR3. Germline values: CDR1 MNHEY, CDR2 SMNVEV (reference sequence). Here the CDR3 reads CASAWQRGNQPQHF. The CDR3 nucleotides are TGTGCCAGCGCGTGGCAGCGGGGCAATCAGCCCCAGCATTTT.

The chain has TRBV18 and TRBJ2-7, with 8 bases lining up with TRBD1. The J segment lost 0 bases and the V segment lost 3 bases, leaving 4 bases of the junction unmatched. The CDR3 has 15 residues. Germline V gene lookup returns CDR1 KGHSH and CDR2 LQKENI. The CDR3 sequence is CASSPRQGSSYEQYF. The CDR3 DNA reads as TGTGCCAGCTCACCTAGACAGGGGAGCTCCTACGAGCAGTACTTC.

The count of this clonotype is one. CDR3 in amino acids: CASSPGDSTTNEKLFF. CDR3 sequence (DNA): TGTGCCAGCAGCCCGGGGGACAGTACAACTAATGAAAAACTGTTTTTT. This chain uses TRBV9 with TRBJ1-4; 7 positions match TRBD1. With V trimmed by 4 bases and J by 0 bases, 6 bases remained unmatched. There are 16 residues in the CDR3. Germline lookup yields CDR1 SGDLS and CDR2 YYNGEE.

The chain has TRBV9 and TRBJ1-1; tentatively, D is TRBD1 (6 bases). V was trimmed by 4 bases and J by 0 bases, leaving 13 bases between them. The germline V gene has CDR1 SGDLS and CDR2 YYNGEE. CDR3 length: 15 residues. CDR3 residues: CASSPRGDLNTEAFF. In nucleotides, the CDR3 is TGTGCCAGCAGCCCGAGGGGGGACTTGAACACTGAAGCTTTCTTT. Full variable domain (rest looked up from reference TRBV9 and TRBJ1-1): DSGVTQTPKHLITATGQRVTLRCSPRSGDLSVYWYQQSLDQGLQFLIQYYNGEERAKGNILERFSAQQFPDLHSELNLSSLELGDSALYFCASSPRGDLNTEAFFGQGTRLTVV.

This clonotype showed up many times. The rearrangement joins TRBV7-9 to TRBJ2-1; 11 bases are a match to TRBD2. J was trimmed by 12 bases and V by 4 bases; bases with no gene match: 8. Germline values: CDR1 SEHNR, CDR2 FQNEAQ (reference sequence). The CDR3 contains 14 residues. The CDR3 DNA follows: TGTGCCAGCAGCTGGCCGGGACTAGCGGTCGGGCAGTTCTTC. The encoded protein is CASSWPGLAVGQFF.

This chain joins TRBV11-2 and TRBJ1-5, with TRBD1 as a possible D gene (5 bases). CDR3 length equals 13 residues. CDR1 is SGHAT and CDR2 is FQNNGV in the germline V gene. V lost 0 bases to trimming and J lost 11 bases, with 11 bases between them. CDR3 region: CASSLDGGMAQHF. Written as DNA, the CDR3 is TGTGCCAGCAGCTTAGATGGGGGGATGGCCCAGCATTTT.

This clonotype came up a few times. As DNA, the CDR3 is TGTGCCAGCAGCTTGGGGTCGGGAGGTCAGTTCTTC. Residues: CASSLGSGGQFF. The rearrangement uses TRBV7-3 and TRBJ2-1, with 7 nucleotides matching TRBD2. This CDR3 contains 12 residues. The V segment lost 3 bases and the J segment 13 bases; nucleotides outside the gene matches: 6. Germline loops: CDR1 SGHTA, CDR2 FQGTGA.

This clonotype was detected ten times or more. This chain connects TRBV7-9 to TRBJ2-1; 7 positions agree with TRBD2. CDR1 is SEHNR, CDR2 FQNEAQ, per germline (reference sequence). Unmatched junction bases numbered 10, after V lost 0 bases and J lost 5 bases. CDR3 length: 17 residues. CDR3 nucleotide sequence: TGTGCCAGCAGCTTAGCGGGAGGGCATACTTTAAACAATGAGCAGTTCTTC. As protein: CASSLAGGHTLNNEQFF. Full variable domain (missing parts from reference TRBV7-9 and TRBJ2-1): DTGVSQNPRHKITKRGQNVTFRCDPISEHNRLYWYRQTLGQGPEFLTYFQNEAQLEKSRLLSDRFSAERPKGSFSTLEIQRTEQGDSAMYLCASSLAGGHTLNNEQFFGPGTRLTVL.

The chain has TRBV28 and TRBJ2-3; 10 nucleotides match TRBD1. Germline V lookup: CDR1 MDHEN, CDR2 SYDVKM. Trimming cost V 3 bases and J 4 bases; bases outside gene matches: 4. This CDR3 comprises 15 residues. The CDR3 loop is CASSLIGQGADTQYF. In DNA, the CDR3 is TGTGCCAGCAGTTTGATCGGACAGGGGGCAGATACGCAGTATTTT.

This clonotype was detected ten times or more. The CDR3 DNA follows: TGTGCCAGCAGCTTATCGAGCGGGAGACCGAATGAGCAGTTCTTC. Encoded protein: CASSLSSGRPNEQFF. The chain has TRBV7-3 and TRBJ2-1; 8 nucleotides align to TRBD2. J was trimmed by 7 bases and V by 2 bases; bases with no gene match: 7. The CDR3 has 15 residues. Germline V gene sequence: CDR1 SGHTA, CDR2 FQGTGA.